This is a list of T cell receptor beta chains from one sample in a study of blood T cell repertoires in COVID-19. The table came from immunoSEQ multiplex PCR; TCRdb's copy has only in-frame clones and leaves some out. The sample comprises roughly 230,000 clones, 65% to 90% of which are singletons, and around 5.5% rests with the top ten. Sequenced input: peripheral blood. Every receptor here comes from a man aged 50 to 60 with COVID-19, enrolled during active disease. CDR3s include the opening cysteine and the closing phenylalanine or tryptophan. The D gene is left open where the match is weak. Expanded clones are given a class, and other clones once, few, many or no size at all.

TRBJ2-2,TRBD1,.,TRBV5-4,TGTGCCAGCAGCCTCCCCGGGACAGGGGGATCCGGGGAGCTGTTTTTT,CASSLPGTGGSGELFF
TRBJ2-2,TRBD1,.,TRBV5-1,TGCGCCAGCAGCTTGGATGGGACAGGGCCCACCGGGGAGCTGTTTTTT,CASSLDGTGPTGELFF
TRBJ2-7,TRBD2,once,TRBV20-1,TGCAGTGCTAGTGATCCTAGCGGGGGGCCGTATCACGAGCAGTACTTC,CSASDPSGGPYHEQYF
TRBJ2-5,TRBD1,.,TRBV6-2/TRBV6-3,TGTGCCAGCAGTTACAACAGGGGACAAGAGACCCAGTACTTC,CASSYNRGQETQYF
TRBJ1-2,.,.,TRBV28,TGTGCCAGCAGTACCCTCCAGGGCTACACCTTC,CASSTLQGYTF
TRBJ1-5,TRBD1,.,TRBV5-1,TGCGCCAGCAGCTTGGGAGGGGACAGGGGGCAGCCCCAGCATTTT,CASSLGGDRGQPQHF
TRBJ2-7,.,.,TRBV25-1,TGTGCCAGCAGTGAACCTGGGGAGATCTACGAGCAGTACTTC,CASSEPGEIYEQYF
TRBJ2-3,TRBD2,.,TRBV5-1,TGCGCCAGCAGCTCCAGACTAGCCGGCACAGATACGCAGTATTTT,CASSSRLAGTDTQYF
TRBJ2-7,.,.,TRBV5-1,TGCGCCAGCAGCCCCGCGGGTCCAGGCTACGAGCAGTACTTC,CASSPAGPGYEQYF
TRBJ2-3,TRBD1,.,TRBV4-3,TGCGCCAGCAGCCAAGATCTTTACAGGGGTGGTACAGATACGCAGTATTTT,CASSQDLYRGGTDTQYF
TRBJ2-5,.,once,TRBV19,TGTGCCAGTAGTAGGACCGGGGTTGGAGAGACCCAGTACTTC,CASSRTGVGETQYF
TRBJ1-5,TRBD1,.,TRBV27,TGTGCCAGCAGAAAACAGGGGCCCAATCAGCCCCAGCATTTT,CASRKQGPNQPQHF
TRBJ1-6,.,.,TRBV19,TGTGCCAGTAGTGGCAGGGATCTAGCCTATAATTCACCCCTCCACTTT,CASSGRDLAYNSPLHF
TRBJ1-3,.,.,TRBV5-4,TGTGCCAGCAGCTCGGGACTGACCTCTGGAAACACCATATATTTT,CASSSGLTSGNTIYF
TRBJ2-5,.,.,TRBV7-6,TGTGCCAGCAGCTTAGTGGTACTAGCAAAGGAGACCCAGTACTTC,CASSLVVLAKETQYF
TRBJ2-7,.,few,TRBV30,TGTGCCTGGAGGGGGGGTTACGAGCAGTACTTC,CAWRGGYEQYF
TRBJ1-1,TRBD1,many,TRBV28,TGTGCCAGCAGTTTAAGGGGACAGGGTTACTCTGAAGCTTTCTTT,CASSLRGQGYSEAFF
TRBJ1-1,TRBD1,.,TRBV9,TGTGCCAGCAGCATCGGACAGGGGGCATTAGAAGCTTTCTTT,CASSIGQGALEAFF
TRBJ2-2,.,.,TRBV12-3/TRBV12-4,TGTGCCAGCAGTTTATCGCAGGGCGGGGAGCTGTTTTTT,CASSLSQGGELFF
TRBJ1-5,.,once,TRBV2,TGTGCCAGCAGTACCACATCTGGGGGGTATAGCAATCAGCCCCAGCATTTT,CASSTTSGGYSNQPQHF
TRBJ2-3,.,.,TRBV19,TGTGCCAGTAGTATAGATCAGGCCACAGATACGCAGTATTTT,CASSIDQATDTQYF
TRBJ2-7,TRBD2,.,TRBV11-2,TGTGCCAGCAGCTTACCGGGGGGGCTGTTCAACGAGCAGTACTTC,CASSLPGGLFNEQYF
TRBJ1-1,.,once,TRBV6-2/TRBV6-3,TGTGCCAGCAGTTACGGAGCGGTCGGGGCTGAAGCTTTCTTT,CASSYGAVGAEAFF
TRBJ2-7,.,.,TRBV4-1,TGCGCCAGCAGCCAAGACGCAGTTTCCTACGAGCAGTACTTC,CASSQDAVSYEQYF
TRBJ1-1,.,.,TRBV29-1,TGCAGCGTTGAGCAGGGGCGCTGGGTGAACACTGAAGCTTTCTTT,CSVEQGRWVNTEAFF
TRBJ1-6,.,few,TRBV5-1,TGCGCCAGCAGCTTGGGTGTCGGGAGCTCCTATAATTCACCCCTCCACTTT,CASSLGVGSSYNSPLHF
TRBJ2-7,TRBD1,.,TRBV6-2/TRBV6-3,TGTGCCAGCAGTCCATGGGACAGAAGATCCTACGAGCAGTACTTC,CASSPWDRRSYEQYF
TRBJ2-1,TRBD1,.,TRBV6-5,TGTGCCAGCAGACACCGGGACAGGGGCTTTAATGAGCAGTTCTTC,CASRHRDRGFNEQFF
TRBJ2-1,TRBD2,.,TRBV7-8,TGTGCCAGCAGCTTAGACACTAGCGGGGGGGCATATGAGCAGTTCTTC,CASSLDTSGGAYEQFF
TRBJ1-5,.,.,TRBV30,TGTGCCTGGAGTTATCGCAGGGAGGGGGTACGAAATCAGCCCCAGCATTTT,CAWSYRREGVRNQPQHF
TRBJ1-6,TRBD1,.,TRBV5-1,TGCGCCAGCAGTTATAACCGACAGGGGGCTGATTCACCCCTCCACTTT,CASSYNRQGADSPLHF
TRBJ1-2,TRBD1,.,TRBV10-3,TGTGCCATCAGTGAGTCGGGACAGGGGGTATCCAACTATGGCTACACCTTC,CAISESGQGVSNYGYTF
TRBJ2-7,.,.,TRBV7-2,TGTGCCAGCAGCGACCCAGGAGGCCTACAATATTACGAGCAGTACTTC,CASSDPGGLQYYEQYF
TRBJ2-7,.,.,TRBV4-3,TGCGCCAGCAGCCAAGAGGGAGGTAACGAGCAGTACTTC,CASSQEGGNEQYF
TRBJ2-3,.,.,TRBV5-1,TGCGCCAGCAGCTTGGGGCGGGGAAGCACAGATACGCAGTATTTT,CASSLGRGSTDTQYF
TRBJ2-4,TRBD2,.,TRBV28,TGTGCCAGCCGGGGGGTGATAGGCATTCAGTACTTC,CASRGVIGIQYF
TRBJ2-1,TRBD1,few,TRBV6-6,TGTGCCAGCAGTTCCCGGGACAGGTGGGTATGGGAGCAGTTCTTC,CASSSRDRWVWEQFF
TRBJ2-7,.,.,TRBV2,TGTGCCAGCAGTGAAGTAGGGGGTCCCTACGAGCAGTACTTC,CASSEVGGPYEQYF
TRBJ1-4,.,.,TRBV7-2,TGTGCCAGCAGCTTAGGATACAGTGAAAAACTGTTTTTT,CASSLGYSEKLFF
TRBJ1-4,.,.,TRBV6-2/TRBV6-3,TGTGCCAGCAGCCCTAGGTCCCGGAGCAGCGGAGAAAAACTGTTTTTT,CASSPRSRSSGEKLFF
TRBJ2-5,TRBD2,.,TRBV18,TGTGCCAGCTCACCACCGGAGAGCGGGGGAAGGGAGACCCAGTACTTC,CASSPPESGGRETQYF
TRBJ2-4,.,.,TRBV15,TGTGCCACCAGCCGGACACCCAAGGAAAACATTCAGTACTTC,CATSRTPKENIQYF
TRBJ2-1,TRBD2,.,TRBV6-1,TGTGCCAGCAGTGAAACGACTAGCGGGGCCGGGAATGAGCAGTTCTTC,CASSETTSGAGNEQFF
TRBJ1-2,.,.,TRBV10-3,TGTGCCATCAGTGAGTCAGTGACGAGGAATGCCTATGGCTACACCTTC,CAISESVTRNAYGYTF
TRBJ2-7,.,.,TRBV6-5,TGTGCCAGCAGGGACGGGGGGCACTCCTACGAGCAGTACTTC,CASRDGGHSYEQYF